Listed below are T cell receptor beta chains from one sample, sequenced in a study of regulatory dendritic cells for organ transplantation. Profiling relied on immunoSEQ multiplex PCR, and the TCRdb table lists in-frame clones only, not all of them. The table shows roughly 28,000 clones, with roughly 80% occurring only once. Sequencing input: naive CD4+ T cells from blood. Source of these receptors: a human donor in good health. Both conserved end residues are part of each CDR3. Fields, in order: D gene, clone size, V gene, J gene, CDR3 protein, CDR3 DNA. The D gene is left open where the match is weak. A clone size is listed for some rows: how often the clone was seen (once, few, many), or a class if it is expanded.

D: TRBD1; size: -; V: TRBV19; J: TRBJ1-1; CDR3: CASSPQITSTGSRTEAFF; DNA: TGTGCCAGTAGTCCCCAGATTACCTCGACAGGGTCCCGGACTGAAGCTTTCTTT
D: -; size: -; V: TRBV5-8; J: TRBJ1-2; CDR3: CASSDRTNYGYTF; DNA: TGTGCCAGCAGTGACAGAACCAACTATGGCTACACCTTC
D: -; size: -; V: TRBV4-1; J: TRBJ1-6; CDR3: CASSQDRVWNSPLHF; DNA: TGCGCCAGCAGCCAAGATCGGGTGTGGAATTCACCCCTCCACTTT
D: -; size: -; V: TRBV5-1; J: TRBJ2-2; CDR3: CASSSQGSHTGELFF; DNA: TGCGCCAGCAGCTCTCAGGGAAGCCACACCGGGGAGCTGTTTTTT
D: TRBD1; size: -; V: TRBV6-1; J: TRBJ1-4; CDR3: CASSEAQGQGNEKLFF; DNA: TGTGCCAGCAGTGAAGCGCAGGGACAGGGTAATGAAAAACTGTTTTTT
D: -; size: -; V: TRBV18; J: TRBJ1-1; CDR3: CASSRVAVSTEAFF; DNA: TGTGCCAGCTCCCGAGTGGCGGTTTCCACTGAAGCTTTCTTT
D: TRBD1; size: -; V: TRBV6-1; J: TRBJ1-5; CDR3: CASSEKRDRGWGEPQHF; DNA: TGTGCCAGCAGTGAAAAGAGGGACAGGGGATGGGGAGAGCCCCAGCATTTT
D: -; size: -; V: TRBV5-8; J: TRBJ2-1; CDR3: CASSRGQIYNEQFF; DNA: TGTGCCAGCAGCAGGGGACAAATCTACAATGAGCAGTTCTTC
D: -; size: -; V: TRBV19; J: TRBJ2-7; CDR3: CASSNQVSSYEQYF; DNA: TGTGCCAGTAGTAATCAGGTGAGCTCCTACGAGCAGTACTTC
D: TRBD1; size: -; V: TRBV19; J: TRBJ1-5; CDR3: CASSIEGTGKGNQPQHF; DNA: TGTGCCAGTAGTATAGAGGGGACAGGAAAGGGCAATCAGCCCCAGCATTTT
D: TRBD2; size: -; V: TRBV18; J: TRBJ2-3; CDR3: CASSPVEAGADTQYF; DNA: TGTGCCAGCTCACCAGTAGAAGCGGGGGCAGATACGCAGTATTTT
D: -; size: few; V: TRBV7-2; J: TRBJ1-6; CDR3: CASSPTQQDSPLHF; DNA: TGTGCCAGCAGCCCAACCCAGCAGGATTCACCCCTCCACTTT
D: -; size: -; V: TRBV5-6; J: TRBJ1-5; CDR3: CASSLKHGQPQHF; DNA: TGTGCCAGCAGCTTGAAGCATGGTCAGCCCCAGCATTTT
D: TRBD1; size: -; V: TRBV6-1; J: TRBJ1-2; CDR3: CASSLRTGSMWGYTF; DNA: TGTGCCAGCAGTCTCCGGACAGGGTCCATGTGGGGCTACACCTTC
D: -; size: -; V: TRBV27; J: TRBJ2-2; CDR3: CASNLRPSGELFF; DNA: TGTGCCAGCAATCTCAGGCCCTCCGGGGAGCTGTTTTTT
D: TRBD2; size: -; V: TRBV5-4; J: TRBJ2-3; CDR3: CASSSALAGGTDTQYF; DNA: TGTGCCAGCAGCTCCGCCCTAGCGGGGGGTACAGATACGCAGTATTTT
D: TRBD1; size: -; V: TRBV5-4; J: TRBJ2-7; CDR3: CASSLDRGPYEQYF; DNA: TGTGCCAGCAGCTTAGACAGGGGGCCCTACGAGCAGTACTTC
D: TRBD1; size: -; V: TRBV5-1; J: TRBJ2-3; CDR3: CASSFRQGAADTQYF; DNA: TGCGCCAGCAGCTTTAGGCAGGGGGCCGCAGATACGCAGTATTTT
D: -; size: once; V: TRBV7-8; J: TRBJ2-6; CDR3: CASSFAGPANVLTF; DNA: TGTGCCAGCAGCTTCGCAGGTCCTGCCAACGTCCTGACTTTC
D: -; size: few; V: TRBV2; J: TRBJ1-1; CDR3: CASSESGTGLAEAFF; DNA: TGTGCCAGCAGTGAATCCGGGACTGGGCTGGCTGAAGCTTTCTTT
D: TRBD1; size: once; V: TRBV7-2; J: TRBJ1-3; CDR3: CASSLGQVDSGNTIYF; DNA: TGTGCCAGCAGCTTGGGACAGGTCGACTCTGGAAACACCATATATTTT
D: TRBD1; size: -; V: TRBV2; J: TRBJ1-2; CDR3: CASSDGTGVKGYTF; DNA: TGTGCCAGCAGTGACGGGACAGGGGTTAAAGGCTACACCTTC
D: -; size: -; V: TRBV4-1; J: TRBJ1-3; CDR3: CASSQVGGNGNTIYF; DNA: TGCGCCAGCAGCCAAGTAGGAGGGAATGGAAACACCATATATTTT
D: TRBD2; size: once; V: TRBV7-2; J: TRBJ2-5; CDR3: CASSLSRAGGGLTQYF; DNA: TGTGCCAGCAGCTTAAGTAGGGCGGGCGGGGGGCTAACCCAGTACTTC
D: -; size: few; V: TRBV7-9; J: TRBJ1-2; CDR3: CASSLVGGGDGYTF; DNA: TGTGCCAGCAGCTTAGTCGGAGGGGGGGATGGCTACACCTTC
D: TRBD1; size: -; V: TRBV5-1; J: TRBJ2-1; CDR3: CASSTGQPYNEQFF; DNA: TGCGCCAGCAGCACGGGACAGCCTTACAATGAGCAGTTCTTC
D: -; size: -; V: TRBV6-1; J: TRBJ2-1; CDR3: CASSGGRNSYNEQFF; DNA: TGTGCCAGCAGTGGGGGCAGGAACTCCTACAATGAGCAGTTCTTC
D: TRBD1; size: -; V: TRBV11-2; J: TRBJ1-1; CDR3: CASSLVTGGVNTEAFF; DNA: TGTGCCAGCAGCTTAGTGACAGGGGGAGTGAACACTGAAGCTTTCTTT
D: -; size: -; V: TRBV29-1; J: TRBJ2-7; CDR3: CSVVTVYEQYF; DNA: TGCAGCGTTGTGACAGTCTACGAGCAGTACTTC
D: -; size: once; V: TRBV7-3; J: TRBJ2-7; CDR3: CASSRSATGSSYEQYF; DNA: TGTGCCAGCAGCCGATCGGCAACCGGGAGCTCCTACGAGCAGTACTTC
D: -; size: -; V: TRBV5-8; J: TRBJ2-4; CDR3: CASRTTVRETIHLAKNIQYF; DNA: TGTGCCAGCAGGACCACCGTGAGGGAAACAATTCACCTAGCCAAAAACATTCAGTACTTC
D: TRBD2; size: -; V: TRBV15; J: TRBJ2-7; CDR3: CATSRERAIAGEQYF; DNA: TGTGCCACCAGCAGAGAACGGGCTATAGCGGGAGAGCAGTACTTC